Following are 19 T cell receptor beta chains from one sample sequenced in a study of T cell clonality in common variable immunodeficiency. Points from the study as a whole: Reportedly, TCR beta sequences from common variable immunodeficiency showed fewer deletions and N-nucleotide insertions.

No antigens are known for them. The data were produced by immunoSEQ multiplex PCR, yet TCRdb's version contains in-frame clones alone and is incomplete. This sample has approximately 28,000 clones and no singletons, with about 3.3% in the ten largest. The sequenced sample was peripheral blood mononuclear cells. The receptors originated from a human donor with common variable immunodeficiency.

This clone was recorded at least ten times. The CDR3 extends 3 residues past the end of the read, so its final part is completed from the germline J gene. The chain couples TRBV14 to TRBJ2-3; 7 bases match TRBD2. Trimming took 0 bases from V and 3 from J; bases not matched to a gene: 9. The germline V gene has CDR1 SGHDN and CDR2 FVKESK. CDR3 size: 17 residues. The CDR3 bases that were read are TGTGCCAGCAGCCAAGATCGGGACGGGACTAAAACAGATACG. This translates into CASSQDRDGTKTDT. The whole CDR3 protein reads CASSQDRDGTKTDTQYF.

This clone was seen many times. The read ends 3 residues early relative to the CDR3; the germline J gene fills the gap. The chain links TRBV20-1 to TRBJ2-1, with 8 positions matching TRBD2. CDR3 length: 16 residues. J gave up 4 bases and V 0 bases, and 8 bases lay outside the gene matches. The V gene's germline CDR1 is DFQATT and CDR2 SNEGSKA (reference sequence). CDR3 protein: CSARDPGGRSYNEQFF. The sequenced part of the CDR3 DNA is TGCAGTGCTAGAGACCCGGGCGGGAGGAGTTACAATGAG.

As for this clone: With the read ending 3 residues before the CDR3 end, the germline J gene is used to fill in that end. The V gene is TRBV5-6, the J gene TRBJ1-4, with 7 bases matching TRBD1. Germline CDR1 reads SGHDT; CDR2 reads YYEEEE. This CDR3 has 13 amino acids. The J segment lost 4 bases and the V segment lost 5 bases, leaving 2 bases of the junction unmatched. The CDR3 bases that were read are TGTGCCAGCAGGGGACAGCTTAATGAAAAA. Encoded protein: CASRGQLNEK. The complete CDR3 sequence is CASRGQLNEKLFF.

This clone was observed a few times. The observed sequence ends 3 residues before the CDR3 terminus, with the missing tail filled in from the germline J gene. The V gene is TRBV7-9, the J gene TRBJ2-1, with a tentative D call TRBD1 (6 bases). This CDR3 has 14 residues. Germline loops: CDR1 SEHNR, CDR2 FQNEAQ (reference sequence). V was clipped by 5 bases and J by 8 bases, with 16 bases between them. This chain's CDR3 is CASSVRTVSDEQFF. The CDR3 bases that were read are TGTGCCAGCAGCGTAAGGACAGTTTCGGATGAG.

This clone was observed a few times. The CDR3 end lies 3 residues beyond the end of the read and is filled in from the germline J gene. V usage is TRBV19 and J usage is TRBJ2-1; 10 bases align to TRBD2. Germline V gene data show CDR1 as LNHDA and CDR2 as SQIVND (reference sequence). Losses at the gene ends were 3 bases for V and 2 bases for J; bases not matched to a gene: 4. CDR3 length: 16 amino acids. CDR3 sequence: CASSISGRWTYNEQFF. CDR3 DNA, as far as it was read: TGTGCCAGTAGTATTAGCGGGAGGTGGACCTACAATGAG.

This clone came up many times. The read ends 3 residues shy of where the CDR3 ends; the end is completed using the germline J gene. The gene calls are TRBV6-2 or TRBV6-3 and TRBJ2-2; 9 positions agree with TRBD2. This CDR3 contains 14 residues. From germline, CDR1 is MNHEY and CDR2 SVGEGT. J was trimmed by 6 bases and V by 7 bases; bases with no gene match: 6. The CDR3 bases that were read are TGTGCCAGCATACTAGCGGGTGTAGCCGGGGAG. Translation: CASILAGVAGE. From start to end, the CDR3 is CASILAGVAGELFF.

With regard to this clone: The CDR3 end lies 3 residues beyond the end of the read and is filled in from the germline J gene. This chain connects TRBV7-9 to TRBJ2-1, with 7 bases lining up with TRBD1. The CDR3 spans 13 residues. Per germline, CDR1 SEHNR and CDR2 FQNEAQ (reference sequence). Trimming removed 1 base from V and 9 bases from J; junction bases left unmatched: 3. The sequenced part of the CDR3 DNA is TGTGCCAGCAGCTTAGGAGGGGGCATTGAG. It yields the protein CASSLGGGIE. The CDR3 reads in full as CASSLGGGIEQFF.

This clone was observed at least ten times. The germline gene is not matched at one end of the junction; a read error may be the cause. The read halts 3 residues ahead of the CDR3 end, with the missing end drawn from the germline J gene. The chain couples TRBV18 to TRBJ1-1, with D maybe TRBD1 (6 bases). CDR1 is KGHSH, CDR2 LQKENI, per germline. The CDR3 is made up of 13 amino acids. The CDR3 sequence: CASSPQGNAEAFF. CDR3 bases read: TGTGCCAGCTCACCCCAGGGGAACGCTGAA.

This clone appeared many times. The read finishes 3 residues shy of the CDR3 end, and the germline J gene is used to complete it. The genes are TRBV5-6 and TRBJ2-7, with D possibly being TRBD2 (6 bases). There are 15 residues in the CDR3. V was clipped by 2 bases and J by 3 bases, with 15 bases between them. The germline V gene encodes CDR1 SGHDT and CDR2 YYEEEE. The sequenced part of the CDR3 DNA is TGTGCCAGCAGCTTATGGGCGGGGAAAAACTACGAG. It yields the protein CASSLWAGKNYE. From start to end, the CDR3 is CASSLWAGKNYEQYF.

As to this clone: The read terminates 3 residues ahead of where the CDR3 ends, so the germline J gene completes it. V is TRBV7-2 and J is TRBJ2-7; the match to TRBD1 covers 9 bases. The CDR3 is 15 residues long. Germline-derived CDR1 and CDR2 are SGHTA and FQGNSA. V shed 2 bases, J shed 4 bases, and the junction held 6 bases outside the gene matches. The CDR3 bases that were read are TGTGCCAGCAGCTTATCGGGACAGGGACGGTACGAG. It encodes CASSLSGQGRYE. The full CDR3 is CASSLSGQGRYEQYF.

This clone was recorded many times. The CDR3 protein is CASSIQASGRTDTQYF. Incomplete CDR3 DNA: TGTGCCAGTAGTATCCAGGCTAGCGGACGCACAGATACG. The chain employs TRBV19 and TRBJ2-3, with TRBD2 identical over 7 bases. The read halts 3 residues ahead of the CDR3 end, with the missing end drawn from the germline J gene. This CDR3 comprises 16 residues. The germline V gene encodes CDR1 LNHDA and CDR2 SQIVND (reference sequence). The trim removed 3 bases at V and 1 base at J, leaving 7 bases unmatched.

Many counts were recorded for this clone. The read halts 3 residues ahead of the CDR3 end, with the missing end drawn from the germline J gene. The chain carries TRBV19 and TRBJ2-3; D not resolved. This CDR3 contains 14 residues. V was trimmed by 3 bases and J by 1 base, leaving 8 bases between them. Germline V gene sequence: CDR1 LNHDA, CDR2 SQIVND (reference sequence). CDR3 sequence: CASSMSVRTDTQYF. The sequenced part of the CDR3 DNA is TGTGCCAGTAGTATGAGCGTCCGCACAGATACG.

This clone was observed at least ten times. The read ends 3 residues early relative to the CDR3; the germline J gene fills the gap. The gene calls are TRBV29-1 and TRBJ1-2; D not resolved. The V gene's germline CDR1 is SQVTM and CDR2 ANQGSEA. The CDR3 has 12 amino acids. V was cut by 4 bases and J by 2 bases, with 8 bases left in between. The CDR3 loop reads CSVVVRNYGYTF. The CDR3 DNA, read in part, is TGCAGCGTTGTAGTACGGAACTATGGC.

This clone was recorded many times. The read finishes 3 residues shy of the CDR3 end, and the germline J gene is used to complete it. This chain connects TRBV20-1 to TRBJ2-7; TRBD2 might be the D (6 bases). The CDR3 runs to 13 residues. CDR1 DFQATT and CDR2 SNEGSKA come from the germline V gene (reference sequence). The V end lost 8 bases, the J end lost 2 bases, and 16 bases lay between the germline ends. This CDR3 is CSIGGEAAYEQYF. The CDR3 bases that were read are TGCAGTATCGGCGGGGAGGCAGCCTACGAG.

This clone was found many times. The read halts 3 residues ahead of the CDR3 end, with the missing end drawn from the germline J gene. This chain joins TRBV5-1 and TRBJ2-3, with D tentatively TRBD2 (5 bases). Trimming left V 2 bases short and J 2 bases short, with 9 bases between. Germline loops: CDR1 SGHRS, CDR2 YFSETQ. The CDR3 contains 14 residues. This CDR3 is CASSFQRNTDTQYF. CDR3 DNA (partial): TGCGCCAGCAGCTTCCAGCGGAACACAGATACG.

This clone appeared many times. The read ends 3 residues before the CDR3 terminus; that terminus is restored from the germline J gene. The V gene is TRBV5-1, the J gene TRBJ1-4; D may be TRBD1 (6 bases). The CDR3 covers 16 residues. V was shortened by 0 bases and J by 7 bases, with 16 bases between the two germline ends. Looked up from germline, CDR1 is SGHRS and CDR2 is YFSETQ. CDR3 DNA (partial): TGCGCCAGCAGCTTGGCCCGATGGACAGATGGTGAAAAA. Translating it yields CASSLARWTDGEK. The whole CDR3 sequence is CASSLARWTDGEKLFF.

Remarks on this clone: Read data end 3 residues before the CDR3 end; the end is taken from the germline J gene. V usage is TRBV5-1 and J usage is TRBJ2-7; TRBD2 matches 11 bases. V shed 0 bases, J shed 1 base, and the junction held 9 bases outside the gene matches. Germline V gene sequence: CDR1 SGHRS, CDR2 YFSETQ. This CDR3 region has 18 residues. Incomplete CDR3 DNA: TGCGCCAGCAGCTTGGGGCTAGCGGGAGGACGATTTTCCTACGAG. Its translation is CASSLGLAGGRFSYE. The whole CDR3 protein is CASSLGLAGGRFSYEQYF.

This clone was observed many times. The CDR3 end is not reached by the read, which stops 3 residues before it; the germline J gene fills it in. The chain uses TRBV18 and TRBJ1-1, with D possibly TRBD1 on 6 matching bases. There are 17 residues in the CDR3. CDR1 KGHSH and CDR2 LQKENI come from the germline V gene. V lost 3 bases, J lost 0 bases, and 17 bases lay in between. The CDR3 DNA, read in part, is TGTGCCAGCTCACCGTCGGAGTCAGGGGTCATGAACACTGAA. Translated, it gives CASSPSESGVMNTE. The whole CDR3 protein is CASSPSESGVMNTEAFF.

This clone appeared a few times. Read data end 3 residues before the CDR3 end; the end is taken from the germline J gene. V gene TRBV6-1 combines with J gene TRBJ2-5, with TRBD2 identical over 7 bases. V dropped 3 bases and J dropped 4; count of bases not matched to a gene: 8. This CDR3 is built from 15 residues. CDR1 is MNHNS and CDR2 is SASEGT in the germline V gene. CDR3 amino acids: CASSDPRDYGETQYF. CDR3 DNA (partial): TGTGCCAGCAGTGATCCTCGGGACTACGGAGAGACC.